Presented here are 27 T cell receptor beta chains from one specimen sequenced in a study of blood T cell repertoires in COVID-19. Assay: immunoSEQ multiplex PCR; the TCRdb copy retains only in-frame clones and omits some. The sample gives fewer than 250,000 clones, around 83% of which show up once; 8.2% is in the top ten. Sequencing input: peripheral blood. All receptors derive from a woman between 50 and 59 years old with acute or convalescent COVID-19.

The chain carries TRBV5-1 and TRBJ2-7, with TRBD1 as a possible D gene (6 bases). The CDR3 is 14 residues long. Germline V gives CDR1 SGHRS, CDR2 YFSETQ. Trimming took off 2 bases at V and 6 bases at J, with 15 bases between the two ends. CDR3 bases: TGCGCCAGCAGCTTTTCCGAACAGGGCGGCGAGCAGTACTTC. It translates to CASSFSEQGGEQYF.

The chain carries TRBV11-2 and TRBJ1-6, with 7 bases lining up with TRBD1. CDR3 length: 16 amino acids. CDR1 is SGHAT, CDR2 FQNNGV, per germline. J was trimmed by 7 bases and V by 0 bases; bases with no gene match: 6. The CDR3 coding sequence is TGTGCCAGCAGCTTAGAACCGGGACAGATGAATTCACCCCTCCACTTT. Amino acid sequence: CASSLEPGQMNSPLHF.

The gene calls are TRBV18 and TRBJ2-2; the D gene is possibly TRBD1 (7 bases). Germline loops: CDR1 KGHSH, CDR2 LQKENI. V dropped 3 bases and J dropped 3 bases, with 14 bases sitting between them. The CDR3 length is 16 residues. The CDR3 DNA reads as TGTGCCAGCTCACCGTCCAGGGGGAGGCACACCGGGGAGCTGTTTTTT. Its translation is CASSPSRGRHTGELFF.

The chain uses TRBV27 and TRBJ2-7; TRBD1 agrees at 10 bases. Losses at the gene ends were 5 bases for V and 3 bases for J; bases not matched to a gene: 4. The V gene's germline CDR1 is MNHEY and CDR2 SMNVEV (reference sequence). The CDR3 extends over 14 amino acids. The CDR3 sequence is CASSLDRGNYEQYF. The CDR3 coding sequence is TGTGCCAGCAGTCTGGACAGGGGGAACTACGAGCAGTACTTC.

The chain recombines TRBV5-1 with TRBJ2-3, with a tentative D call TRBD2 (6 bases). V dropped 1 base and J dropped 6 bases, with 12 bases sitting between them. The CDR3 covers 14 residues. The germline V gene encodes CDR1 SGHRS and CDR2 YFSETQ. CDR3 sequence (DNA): TGCGCCAGCAGCTTGCCGGGAGTCACGGATACGCAGTATTTT. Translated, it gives CASSLPGVTDTQYF.

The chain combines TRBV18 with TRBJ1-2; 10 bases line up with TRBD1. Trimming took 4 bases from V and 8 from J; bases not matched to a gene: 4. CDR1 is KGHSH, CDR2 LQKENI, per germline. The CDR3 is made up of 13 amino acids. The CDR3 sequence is CASSQGTGEGYTF. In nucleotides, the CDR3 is TGTGCCAGCTCACAAGGGACAGGGGAAGGCTACACCTTC. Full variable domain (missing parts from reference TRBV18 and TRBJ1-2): NAGVMQNPRHLVRRRGQEARLRCSPMKGHSHVYWYRQLPEEGLKFMVYLQKENIIDESGMPKERFSAEFPKEGPSILRIQQVVRGDSAAYFCASSQGTGEGYTFGSGTRLTVV.

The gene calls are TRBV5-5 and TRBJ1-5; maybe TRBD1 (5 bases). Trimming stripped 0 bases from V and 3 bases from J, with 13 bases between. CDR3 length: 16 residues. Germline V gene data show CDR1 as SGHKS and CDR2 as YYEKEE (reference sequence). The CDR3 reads CASSLALGPSNQPQHF. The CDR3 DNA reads TGTGCCAGCAGCTTGGCGTTGGGGCCTTCCAATCAGCCCCAGCATTTT.

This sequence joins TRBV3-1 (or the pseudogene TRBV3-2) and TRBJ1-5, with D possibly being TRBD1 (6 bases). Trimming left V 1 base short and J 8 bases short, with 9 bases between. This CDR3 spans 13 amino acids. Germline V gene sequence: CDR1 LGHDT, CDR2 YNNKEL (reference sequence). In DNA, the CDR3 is TGTGCCAGCAGCCAAGTAGGGGGAGAGCCCCAGCATTTT. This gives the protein CASSQVGGEPQHF.

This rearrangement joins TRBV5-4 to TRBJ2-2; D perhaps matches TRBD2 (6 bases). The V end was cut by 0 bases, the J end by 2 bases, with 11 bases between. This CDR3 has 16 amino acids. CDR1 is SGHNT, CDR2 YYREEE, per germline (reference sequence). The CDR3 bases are TGTGCCAGCAGCTTGGCCGGGACTCGTAACACCGGGGAGCTGTTTTTT. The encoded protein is CASSLAGTRNTGELFF.

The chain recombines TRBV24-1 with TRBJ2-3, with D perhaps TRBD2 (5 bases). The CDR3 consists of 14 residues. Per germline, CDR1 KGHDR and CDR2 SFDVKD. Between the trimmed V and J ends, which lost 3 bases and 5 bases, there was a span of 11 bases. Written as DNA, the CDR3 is TGTGCCACCAGTGATCCGCCACTAGGAGATACGCAGTATTTT. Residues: CATSDPPLGDTQYF.

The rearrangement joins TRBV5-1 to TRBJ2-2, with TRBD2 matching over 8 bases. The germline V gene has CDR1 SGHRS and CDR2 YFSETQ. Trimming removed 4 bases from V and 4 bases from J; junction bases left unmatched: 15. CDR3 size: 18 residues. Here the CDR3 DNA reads TGCGCCAGCAGCCTAAATATTAGGGGACTAGTCAGCACCGGGGAGCTGTTTTTT. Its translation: CASSLNIRGLVSTGELFF.

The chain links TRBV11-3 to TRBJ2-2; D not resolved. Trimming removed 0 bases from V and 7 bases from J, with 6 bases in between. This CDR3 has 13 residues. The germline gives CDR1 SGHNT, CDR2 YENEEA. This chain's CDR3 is CASSLDPIGELFF. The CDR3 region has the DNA TGTGCCAGCAGCTTAGATCCCATCGGGGAGCTGTTTTTT.

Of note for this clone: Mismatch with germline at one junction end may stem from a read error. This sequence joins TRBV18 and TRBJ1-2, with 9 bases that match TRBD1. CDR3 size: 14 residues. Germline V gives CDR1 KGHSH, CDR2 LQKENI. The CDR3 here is CASSPMGTGQSLSF. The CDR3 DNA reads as TGTGCCAGCTCACCAATGGGGACAGGGCAGAGTTTGTCCTTC. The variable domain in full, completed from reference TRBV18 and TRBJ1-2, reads NAGVMQNPRHLVRRRGQEARLRCSPMKGHSHVYWYRQLPEEGLKFMVYLQKENIIDESGMPKERFSAEFPKEGPSILRIQQVVRGDSAAYFCASSPMGTGQSLSFGSGTRLTVV.

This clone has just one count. CDR3 DNA: TGTGCCAGCTCCAGCGGACTAGCGGGAGTAGGGTCTCCGGAGGTCGAGCAGTACTTC. Amino acids: CASSSGLAGVGSPEVEQYF. V is TRBV18 and J is TRBJ2-7; TRBD2 agrees at 13 bases. Germline lookup yields CDR1 KGHSH and CDR2 LQKENI. The CDR3 is 19 residues long. V gave up 6 bases and J gave up 6 bases; unmatched junction bases: 20.

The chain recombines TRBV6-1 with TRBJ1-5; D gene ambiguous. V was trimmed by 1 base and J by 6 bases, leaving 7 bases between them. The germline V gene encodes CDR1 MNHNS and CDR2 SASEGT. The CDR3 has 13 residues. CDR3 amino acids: CASSEGSGQPQHF. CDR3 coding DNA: TGTGCCAGCAGTGAAGGGTCGGGTCAGCCCCAGCATTTT.

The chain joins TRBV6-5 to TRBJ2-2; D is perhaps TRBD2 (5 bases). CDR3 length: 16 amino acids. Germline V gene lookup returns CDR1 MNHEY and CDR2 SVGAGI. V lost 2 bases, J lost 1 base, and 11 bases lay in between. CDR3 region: CASSYGGGVNTGELFF. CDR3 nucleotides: TGTGCCAGCAGTTACGGCGGAGGCGTGAACACCGGGGAGCTGTTTTTT.

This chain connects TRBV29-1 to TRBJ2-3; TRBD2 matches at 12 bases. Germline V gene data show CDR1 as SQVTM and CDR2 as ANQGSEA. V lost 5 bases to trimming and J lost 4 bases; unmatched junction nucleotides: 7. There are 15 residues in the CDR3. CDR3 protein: CSVPGTSGSPDTQYF. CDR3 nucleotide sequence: TGCAGCGTTCCAGGGACTAGCGGGTCCCCAGATACGCAGTATTTT.

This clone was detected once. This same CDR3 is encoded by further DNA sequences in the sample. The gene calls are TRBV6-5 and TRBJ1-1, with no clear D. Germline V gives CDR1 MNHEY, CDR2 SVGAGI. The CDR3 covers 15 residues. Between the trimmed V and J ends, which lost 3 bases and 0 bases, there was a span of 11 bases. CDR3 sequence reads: CASSYSPGLNTEAFF. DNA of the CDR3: TGTGCCAGCAGTTATTCCCCGGGATTGAACACTGAAGCTTTCTTT.

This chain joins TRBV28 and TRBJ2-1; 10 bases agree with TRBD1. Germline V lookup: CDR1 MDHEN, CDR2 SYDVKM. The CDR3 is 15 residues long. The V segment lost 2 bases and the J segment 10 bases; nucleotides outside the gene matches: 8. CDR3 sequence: CASSLLDRGVMEQFF. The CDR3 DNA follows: TGTGCCAGCAGTTTACTGGACAGGGGGGTCATGGAGCAGTTCTTC. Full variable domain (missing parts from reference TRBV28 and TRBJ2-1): DVKVTQSSRYLVKRTGEKVFLECVQDMDHENMFWYRQDPGLGLRLIYFSYDVKMKEKGDIPEGYSVSREKKERFSLILESASTNQTSMYLCASSLLDRGVMEQFFGPGTRLTVL.

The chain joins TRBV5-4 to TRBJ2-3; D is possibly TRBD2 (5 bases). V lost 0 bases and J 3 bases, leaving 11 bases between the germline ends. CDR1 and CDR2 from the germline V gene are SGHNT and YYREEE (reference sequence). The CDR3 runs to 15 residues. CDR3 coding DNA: TGTGCCAGCAGCTTGGGGGTTAGCGTAACAGATACGCAGTATTTT. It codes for CASSLGVSVTDTQYF.

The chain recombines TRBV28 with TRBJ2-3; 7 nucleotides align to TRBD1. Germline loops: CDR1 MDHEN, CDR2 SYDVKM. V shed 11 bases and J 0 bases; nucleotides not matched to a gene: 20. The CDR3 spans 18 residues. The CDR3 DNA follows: TGTGCCGGCCCACACCGGGTCGCGACAGGGCAAAGCACAGATACGCAGTATTTT. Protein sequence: CAGPHRVATGQSTDTQYF.

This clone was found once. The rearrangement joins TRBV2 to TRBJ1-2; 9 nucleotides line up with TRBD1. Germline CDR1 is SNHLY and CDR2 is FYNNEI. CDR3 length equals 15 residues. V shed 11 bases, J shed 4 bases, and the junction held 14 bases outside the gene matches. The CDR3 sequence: CAGSGSGTGIYGYTF. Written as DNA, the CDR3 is TGTGCCGGGAGTGGGTCCGGGACAGGGATCTATGGCTACACCTTC.

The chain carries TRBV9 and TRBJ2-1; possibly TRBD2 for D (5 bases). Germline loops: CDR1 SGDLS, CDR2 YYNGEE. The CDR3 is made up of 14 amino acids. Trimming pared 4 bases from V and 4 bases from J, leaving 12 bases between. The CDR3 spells CASSPTSGYNEQFF. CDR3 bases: TGTGCCAGCAGCCCTACCAGCGGATACAATGAGCAGTTCTTC.

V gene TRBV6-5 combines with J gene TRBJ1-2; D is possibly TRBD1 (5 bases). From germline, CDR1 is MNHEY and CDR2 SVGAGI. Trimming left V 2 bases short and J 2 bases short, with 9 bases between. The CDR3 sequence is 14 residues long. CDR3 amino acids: CASSYKGRNYGYTF. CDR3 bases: TGTGCCAGCAGTTACAAGGGGAGGAACTATGGCTACACCTTC.

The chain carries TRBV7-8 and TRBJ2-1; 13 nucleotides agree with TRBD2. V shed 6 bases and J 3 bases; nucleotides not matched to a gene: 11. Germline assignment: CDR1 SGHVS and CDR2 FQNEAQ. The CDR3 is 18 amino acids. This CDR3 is CASRLGSRTSGSYNEQFF. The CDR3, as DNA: TGTGCCAGCAGGTTGGGCAGCCGGACTAGCGGGAGCTACAATGAGCAGTTCTTC.

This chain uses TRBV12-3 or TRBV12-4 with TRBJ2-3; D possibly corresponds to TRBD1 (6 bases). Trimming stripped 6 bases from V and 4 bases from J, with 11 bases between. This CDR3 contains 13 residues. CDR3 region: CASSDRLSDTQYF. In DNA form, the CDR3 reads TGTGCCAGCAGCGACAGGCTCTCAGATACGCAGTATTTT.

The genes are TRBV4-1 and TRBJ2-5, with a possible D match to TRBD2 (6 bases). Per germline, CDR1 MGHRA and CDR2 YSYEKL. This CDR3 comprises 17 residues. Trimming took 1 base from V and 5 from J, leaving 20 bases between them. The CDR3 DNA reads TGCGCCAGCAGCCAAGCGGTTGGGGAGGAGTTTTGGGAGACCCAGTACTTC. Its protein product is CASSQAVGEEFWETQYF.